This T cell receptor (beta chain) is from a study of siplizumab effects on memory and regulatory T cells. Study findings and constraints: The apparent diversity of naive T cells exceeded that of memory cells, and naive T cells seemed to make a major contribution to the alloresponse.

The CDR3 covers 13 residues. V lost 0 bases to trimming and J lost 9 bases, with 9 bases between them. Germline V lookup: CDR1 LNHNV, CDR2 YYDKDF (reference sequence). Assay used: immunoSEQ multiplex PCR; TCRdb lists only in-frame clones, some missing. The sample shows around 100,000 clones, 80% to 95% of them seen only once. As concerns this clone: The antigen is not known.

The rearrangement joins TRBV15 to TRBJ1-5; D is unresolved. The receptor was isolated from a human donor in good health. The sequenced sample consisted of non-Treg CD4+ T cells sorted from blood. The CDR3 spells CATSRDFNPPQHF. The CDR3 DNA follows: TGTGCCACCAGCAGAGATTTCAACCCGCCCCAGCATTTT.